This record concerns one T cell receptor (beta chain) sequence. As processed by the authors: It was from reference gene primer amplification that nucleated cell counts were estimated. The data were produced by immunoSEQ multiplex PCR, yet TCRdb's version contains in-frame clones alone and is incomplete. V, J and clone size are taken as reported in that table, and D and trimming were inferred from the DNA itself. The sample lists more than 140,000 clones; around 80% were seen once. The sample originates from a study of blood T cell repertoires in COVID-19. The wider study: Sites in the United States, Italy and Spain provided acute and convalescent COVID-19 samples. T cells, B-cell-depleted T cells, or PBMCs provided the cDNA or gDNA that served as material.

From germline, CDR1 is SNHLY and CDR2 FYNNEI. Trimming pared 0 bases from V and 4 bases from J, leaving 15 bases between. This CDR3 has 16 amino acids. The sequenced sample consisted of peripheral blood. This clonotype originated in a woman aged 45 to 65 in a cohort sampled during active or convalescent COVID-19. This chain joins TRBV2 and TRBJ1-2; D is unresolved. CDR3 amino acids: CASSEAPWRSGYGYTF. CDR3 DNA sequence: TGTGCCAGCAGTGAAGCGCCCTGGCGGTCGGGCTATGGCTACACCTTC.